Shown below are 26 T cell receptor beta chains from a single sample sequenced in a study of T-cell memory formation after mild COVID-19 (dated by TCRdb to about 2021). Receptors were amplified or captured by 5' RACE. Sequencing took place on an Illumina NovaSeq 6000. Using fastp trimming at Q25 and MiXCR clonotype assembly, TCRdb reanalyzed the public sequencing data and kept in-frame beta chains. Duplicate CDR3 protein sequences are folded into a single record with the most common DNA and genes. This sample holds about 39,000 distinct CDR3 sequences; less than 8% were observed only once. The biggest ten clones account for 0.81% of the sample. Input material: PBMCs or a T cell subset sorted from them (not recorded which). These receptors were collected from an adult who had mild COVID-19 (a few samples of this study predate the infection). The sample titles of this study are shuffled in the database, so cell type and time point are left out.

This clonotype occurred many times. This chain connects TRBV7-9 to TRBJ2-5; no definite D call. Trimming cost V 0 bases and J 4 bases, with 9 bases left between them. Looked up from germline, CDR1 is SEHNR and CDR2 is FQNEAQ (reference sequence). CDR3 size: 14 residues. CDR3 in amino acids: CASSLASVRETQYF. CDR3 DNA: TGTGCCAGCAGCTTAGCTTCTGTCCGAGAGACCCAGTACTTC.

V usage is TRBV5-5 and J usage is TRBJ1-2; D is perhaps TRBD1 (5 bases). CDR1 and CDR2 (germline): SGHKS, YYEKEE (reference sequence). The CDR3 runs to 15 residues. The V gene lost 0 bases and the J gene lost 0 bases, with 9 bases spanning the gap. CDR3 coding DNA: TGTGCCAGCAGCTTGGAGGCAGGGCCTAACTATGGCTACACCTTC. This codes for CASSLEAGPNYGYTF.

This clonotype was recorded many times. Here the CDR3 reads CASSPPGAGGDYGYTF. Here the CDR3 DNA reads TGTGCCAGCTCACCTCCCGGAGCAGGCGGCGACTATGGCTACACCTTC. This rearrangement joins TRBV18 to TRBJ1-2; the D is unclear. This CDR3 spans 16 amino acids. V dropped 3 bases and J dropped 3 bases, with 17 bases sitting between them. From germline, CDR1 is KGHSH and CDR2 LQKENI.

The chain uses TRBV5-1 and TRBJ2-5; D unclear. Germline V gene data show CDR1 as SGHRS and CDR2 as YFSETQ. The CDR3 length is 13 residues. With 1 base removed from V and 9 bases from J, the gap between germline ends came to 13 bases. CDR3 in DNA: TGCGCCAGCAGCTTGACACTGATTGAGTCCCAGTACTTC. Amino acids: CASSLTLIESQYF.

This chain links TRBV7-3 with TRBJ1-1; 7 nucleotides align to TRBD1. V lost 4 bases, J lost 1 base, and 0 bases stayed unmatched. The germline V gene has CDR1 SGHTA and CDR2 FQGTGA. CDR3 length: 13 amino acids. The CDR3 is CASSYRGNTEAFF. The CDR3 DNA reads TGTGCCAGCAGCTACAGGGGGAACACTGAAGCTTTCTTT.

This clonotype was counted ten times or more. This rearrangement joins TRBV12-3 or TRBV12-4 to TRBJ2-1, with a tentative D call TRBD1 (5 bases). The CDR3 is 12 amino acids. The germline V and J ends were trimmed by 4 bases and 12 bases, with 13 bases remaining between them. The CDR3 sequence is CASSSQGSGQFF. CDR3 sequence (DNA): TGTGCCAGCAGTTCTCAGGGTTCAGGGCAGTTCTTC.

The rearrangement uses TRBV5-6 and TRBJ1-1; TRBD1 matches at 7 bases. V gave up 4 bases and J gave up 5 bases; unmatched junction bases: 11. Germline loops: CDR1 SGHDT, CDR2 YYEEEE. The CDR3 extends over 15 amino acids. Here the CDR3 DNA reads TGTGCCAGCAGCGCACAACAGGGGAGGGTAACTGAAGCTTTCTTT. Its translation: CASSAQQGRVTEAFF.

This clonotype was found many times. V and J are TRBV20-1 and TRBJ1-6, with TRBD1 matching 7 bases. The CDR3 has 15 amino acids. J was trimmed by 10 bases and V by 5 bases; bases with no gene match: 14. In germline, CDR1 is DFQATT, CDR2 SNEGSKA (reference sequence). The CDR3 spells CSARKTGLLGSPLHF. For the CDR3, the DNA is TGCAGTGCTCGGAAGACAGGGCTACTGGGCTCACCCCTCCACTTT.

This clonotype showed up many times. The chain links TRBV12-3 or TRBV12-4 to TRBJ1-2; D possibly corresponds to TRBD1 (5 bases). The CDR3 is made up of 13 amino acids. V lost 3 bases, J lost 4 bases, and 9 bases lay in between. CDR3 amino acids: CASSLRTGYGYTF. The CDR3 nucleotides are TGTGCCAGCAGTTTGCGAACAGGCTATGGCTACACCTTC.

The CDR3 DNA follows: TGCAGTGCTAGAGGGGACAGGTTGGTCTACGAGCAGTACTTC. Translated, it gives CSARGDRLVYEQYF. The J gene is TRBJ2-7, the V gene TRBV20-1; 8 nucleotides match TRBD1. The germline V gene encodes CDR1 DFQATT and CDR2 SNEGSKA (reference sequence). The CDR3 length is 14 residues. Trimming at V came to 1 base and at J to 3 bases, leaving 5 bases not matched to a gene.

This clonotype was detected many times. The rearrangement links TRBV7-2 to TRBJ1-5; D not resolved. CDR3 length: 15 residues. Trimming shortened V by 6 bases and J by 1 base, and 13 bases separated the two germline ends. The germline gives CDR1 SGHTA, CDR2 FQGNSA. CDR3 sequence: CASRIKGGSNQPQHF. Here the CDR3 DNA reads TGTGCCAGCAGGATAAAGGGCGGAAGCAATCAGCCCCAGCATTTT.

This clonotype was observed at least ten times. The chain uses TRBV7-8 and TRBJ2-7; TRBD2 might be the D (5 bases). In germline, CDR1 is SGHVS, CDR2 FQNEAQ. Trimming stripped 5 bases from V and 0 bases from J, with 20 bases between. The CDR3 has 17 amino acids. The CDR3 DNA reads as TGTGCCAGCAGCGGCCGGGGTGGCAGCCAGAGCTCCTACGAGCAGTACTTC. Protein product: CASSGRGGSQSSYEQYF.

The chain couples TRBV30 to TRBJ1-2; tentatively, D is TRBD1 (5 bases). Germline CDR1 GTSNPN, CDR2 SVGIG (reference sequence). Trimming took 4 bases from V and 2 from J, leaving 11 bases between them. CDR3 size: 13 residues. DNA of the CDR3: TGTGCCTGGAATTCACAGGTGAACTATGGCTACACCTTC. Amino acids: CAWNSQVNYGYTF.

This clonotype has more than one count but fewer than ten. The chain couples TRBV5-4 to TRBJ1-4; weak D call: TRBD1 (6 bases). V was trimmed by 3 bases and J by 5 bases, leaving 14 bases between them. Germline V gives CDR1 SGHNT, CDR2 YYREEE (reference sequence). CDR3 length: 15 amino acids. The CDR3 nucleotides are TGTGCCAGCAGCTCCCCGGGGGGGGCGAATGAAAAACTGTTTTTT. The encoded protein is CASSSPGGANEKLFF.

The CDR3: CASSLQGSRNQPQHF. Written as DNA, the CDR3 is TGTGCCAGCAGCCTACAGGGGTCTAGAAATCAGCCCCAGCATTTT. The rearrangement links TRBV5-5 to TRBJ1-5; TRBD1 matches at 7 bases. The CDR3 sequence is 15 residues long. Germline trimming cut 4 bases from V and 4 bases from J; bases unmatched to any gene: 8. Germline assignment: CDR1 SGHKS and CDR2 YYEKEE (reference sequence).

The sample holds many counts of this clonotype. The chain couples TRBV20-1 to TRBJ1-5; D may be TRBD1 (5 bases). Germline-derived CDR1 and CDR2 are DFQATT and SNEGSKA (reference sequence). This CDR3 comprises 15 residues. The V and J ends lost 2 bases and 0 bases respectively, with 11 bases between them. CDR3 residues: CSARRGTLSNQPQHF. The CDR3 DNA reads TGCAGTGCTAGACGGGGGACGCTTAGCAATCAGCCCCAGCATTTT.

This clonotype was counted at least ten times. The chain combines TRBV7-2 with TRBJ2-7; D is undetermined. The V gene lost 2 bases and the J gene lost 4 bases, with 6 bases spanning the gap. CDR1 SGHTA and CDR2 FQGNSA come from the germline V gene. This CDR3 has 12 residues. CDR3 region: CASSLTEYEQYF. The CDR3 DNA sequence: TGTGCCAGCAGCTTAACGGAGTACGAGCAGTACTTC.

This clonotype turned up a few times. The gene calls are TRBV5-1 and TRBJ2-1; tentatively, D is TRBD1 (6 bases). This CDR3 is 14 amino acids long. Trimming stripped 2 bases from V and 9 bases from J, with 15 bases between. The germline V gene encodes CDR1 SGHRS and CDR2 YFSETQ. CDR3 DNA: TGCGCCAGCAGCTTACCCAGGGGCTCGGGTGAGCAGTTCTTC. It codes for CASSLPRGSGEQFF. Supplemented by reference TRBV5-1 and TRBJ2-1, the full variable domain reads KAGVTQTPRYLIKTRGQQVTLSCSPISGHRSVSWYQQTPGQGLQFLFEYFSETQRNKGNFPGRFSGRQFSNSRSEMNVSTLELGDSALYLCASSLPRGSGEQFFGPGTRLTVL.

This clonotype was counted only a few times. This sequence joins TRBV20-1 and TRBJ1-1; D gene ambiguous. In germline, CDR1 is DFQATT, CDR2 SNEGSKA (reference sequence). The CDR3 has 14 residues. V dropped 5 bases and J dropped 7 bases, with 20 bases sitting between them. CDR3: CSAGLHELENEAFF. CDR3 nucleotides: TGCAGTGCTGGATTACACGAGTTAGAAAATGAAGCTTTCTTT.

This clonotype was counted a few times. The chain has TRBV29-1 and TRBJ2-1; D gene ambiguous. The CDR3 runs 13 residues. V was clipped by 4 bases and J by 7 bases, with 14 bases between them. Germline CDR1 SQVTM, CDR2 ANQGSEA. CDR3 residues: CSVVGRMKNEQFF. In nucleotides, the CDR3 is TGCAGCGTTGTCGGCAGGATGAAGAATGAGCAGTTCTTC.

CDR3 in amino acids: CASSPGRVEAEAFF. The CDR3 nucleotides are TGCGCCAGCAGCCCTGGGAGGGTGGAGGCTGAAGCTTTCTTT. V usage is TRBV5-1 and J usage is TRBJ1-1, with D unresolved. Trimming removed 4 bases at V and 6 bases at J, with 16 bases between. Germline-derived CDR1 and CDR2 are SGHRS and YFSETQ. This CDR3 is 14 amino acids long.

This clonotype was seen ten or more times. The rearrangement uses TRBV6-5 and TRBJ2-2; perhaps TRBD2 as D (5 bases). Germline V gives CDR1 MNHEY, CDR2 SVGAGI. V gave up 1 base and J gave up 5 bases, with 14 bases separating them. The CDR3 length is 16 residues. The CDR3 sequence: CASSYLPGVGTGELFF. CDR3 sequence (DNA): TGTGCCAGCAGTTACTTACCCGGGGTCGGAACCGGGGAGCTGTTTTTT.

The rearrangement uses TRBV20-1 and TRBJ1-5, with D hard to call. V lost 2 bases and J 4 bases, leaving 15 bases between the germline ends. The CDR3 sequence is 15 residues long. CDR1 and CDR2 (germline): DFQATT, SNEGSKA (reference sequence). CDR3 loop: CSARKEGGLNQPQHF. CDR3 in DNA: TGCAGTGCTAGAAAGGAGGGAGGTTTGAATCAGCCCCAGCATTTT.

V and J are TRBV20-1 and TRBJ2-1; 14 nucleotides line up with TRBD2. From germline, CDR1 is DFQATT and CDR2 SNEGSKA (reference sequence). V gave up 1 base and J gave up 7 bases; unmatched junction bases: 6. CDR3 size: 16 residues. CDR3 bases: TGCAGTGCTAGAGCCGGGACTAGCGGGAGATTAAATGAGCAGTTCTTC. Encoded protein: CSARAGTSGRLNEQFF.

Points on this clonotype: This may be a read error: a much more frequent sequence differs by one nucleotide. The CDR3 region has the DNA TGTGCCAGCTCACAGGCGGCCGTCAATGAGCAGTTATTC. Its protein is CASSQAAVNEQLF. The rearrangement uses TRBV18 and TRBJ2-1; D remains unclear. The germline V gene has CDR1 KGHSH and CDR2 LQKENI. This CDR3 is built from 13 residues. The entire variable domain, with the rest obtained from reference TRBV18 and TRBJ2-1, is as follows: NAGVMQNPRHLVRRRGQEARLRCSPMKGHSHVYWYRQLPEEGLKFMVYLQKENIIDESGMPKERFSAEFPKEGPSILRIQQVVRGDSAAYFCASSQAAVNEQLFGPGTRLTVL.

The chain employs TRBV30 and TRBJ1-1; 7 bases align to TRBD1. The CDR3 runs to 13 residues. The J segment lost 3 bases and the V segment lost 0 bases, leaving 1 base of the junction unmatched. The germline V gene encodes CDR1 GTSNPN and CDR2 SVGIG (reference sequence). Here the CDR3 reads CAWSVQGYTEAFF. As DNA, the CDR3 is TGTGCCTGGAGTGTACAGGGGTACACTGAAGCTTTCTTT.